What follows are 13 T cell receptor beta chains derived from one specimen sequenced in a study of response to subunit inactivated influenza vaccine. TCRdb analysed the RT-PCR reads with MiXCR anew, one entry per CDR3 protein. The top ten clones hold about 3% of a sample with about 540,000 distinct CDR3 sequences, 20% to 25% of them seen once. These data were also filed under a second study, of T cells expressing NK-cell markers. From that second work: Researchers built TCR beta cDNA using 5'RACE template switching with UMIs.

Material: CD4+ T cells sorted from PBMCs, obtained 11 to 12 days after vaccination. Receptor source: a man aged 50-60 years who received an inactivated influenza vaccine.

The rearrangement joins TRBV7-2 to TRBJ1-3; D gene ambiguous. Germline V gene sequence: CDR1 SGHTA, CDR2 FQGNSA. This CDR3 contains 12 residues. Trimming left V 5 bases short and J 4 bases short, with 6 bases between. CDR3 coding DNA: TGTGCCAGCAGCCTATACGGAAACACCATATATTTT. It yields the protein CASSLYGNTIYF.

This clonotype was counted ten times or more. This chain connects TRBV7-6 to TRBJ2-5; 9 bases align to TRBD2. Germline trimming cut 5 bases from V and 5 bases from J; bases unmatched to any gene: 6. The CDR3 covers 14 residues. CDR1 is SGHVS and CDR2 is FNYEAQ in the germline V gene. In DNA, the CDR3 is TGTGCCAGCAGCGTTAGCGGGGGAGGTGAGACCCAGTACTTC. Translation: CASSVSGGGETQYF.

The chain couples TRBV6-5 to TRBJ1-1; 11 bases are shared with TRBD1. The V and J ends lost 4 bases and 9 bases, in that order; junction bases with no gene match: 10. The V gene's germline CDR1 is MNHEY and CDR2 SVGAGI. CDR3 length: 15 residues. The CDR3 nucleotides read TGTGCCAGCAGTTGGACAGGGGGCGCGATGGACAAAGCTTTCTTT. This codes for CASSWTGGAMDKAFF.

The CDR3 spells CASSKFLAGGVYEQYF. CDR3 DNA sequence: TGTGCCAGCAGTAAATTTTTGGCAGGGGGAGTCTACGAGCAGTACTTC. The chain carries TRBV27 and TRBJ2-7; 7 bases are a match to TRBD1. Germline CDR1 MNHEY, CDR2 SMNVEV (reference sequence). Trimming cost V 5 bases and J 3 bases; bases outside gene matches: 13. The CDR3 extends over 16 amino acids.

This clonotype was seen a few times. V gene TRBV5-1 combines with J gene TRBJ2-5, with TRBD1 matching over 7 bases. The J segment lost 3 bases and the V segment lost 2 bases, leaving 4 bases of the junction unmatched. From germline, CDR1 is SGHRS and CDR2 YFSETQ. The CDR3 has 14 amino acids. The CDR3 DNA follows: TGCGCCAGCAGCTTAACCGGGACAGAAGAGACCCAGTACTTC. This encodes CASSLTGTEETQYF.

This clonotype appeared a few times. The CDR3 sequence: CASSTRQERTDTQYF. CDR3 bases: TGTGCCAGCAGTACAAGACAGGAAAGGACAGATACGCAGTATTTT. The chain has TRBV6-2 or TRBV6-3 and TRBJ2-3; weak D call: TRBD1 (6 bases). Trimming took 5 bases from V and 3 from J, leaving 15 bases between them. This CDR3 contains 15 residues. Germline CDR1 is MNHEY and CDR2 is SVGEGT.

The chain couples TRBV12-3 or TRBV12-4 to TRBJ1-6; 7 bases match TRBD1. J lost 9 bases, V lost 5 bases, and 4 bases had no gene match. The CDR3 runs to 13 residues. The CDR3 reads CASSEGQSSPLHF. The CDR3 coding sequence is TGTGCCAGCAGTGAGGGACAGTCTTCACCCCTCCACTTT.

The sample holds a few counts of this clonotype. The chain has TRBV12-3 or TRBV12-4 and TRBJ1-2; D is perhaps TRBD1 (5 bases). The CDR3 has 14 residues. V lost 5 bases to trimming and J lost 8 bases, with 18 bases between them. CDR3 in DNA: TGTGCCAGCAGTACCAGGAACCTCCGGGGCGGCTACACCTTC. It codes for CASSTRNLRGGYTF.

This clonotype was observed a few times. The J gene is TRBJ2-7, the V gene TRBV27, with D tentatively TRBD1 (7 bases). Trimming removed 9 bases at V and 7 bases at J, with 22 bases between. The germline V gene has CDR1 MNHEY and CDR2 SMNVEV (reference sequence). CDR3 length: 14 residues. This CDR3 reads CARTPPRRGREQYF. The CDR3 bases are TGTGCCAGAACACCCCCACGGAGGGGGCGAGAGCAGTACTTC.

The rearrangement uses TRBV6-2 or TRBV6-3 and TRBJ2-7; D possibly matches TRBD1 or TRBD2 (5 bases each). The germline CDR1 and CDR2 sequences are MNHEY and SVGEGT. This CDR3 region has 13 residues. V lost 8 bases and J 2 bases, leaving 13 bases between the germline ends. The CDR3: CASRGTAAYEQYF. For the CDR3, the DNA is TGTGCCAGCCGAGGGACCGCAGCCTACGAGCAGTACTTC.

This clonotype was counted a few times. This sequence joins TRBV24-1 and TRBJ2-5; 9 bases align to TRBD1. This CDR3 comprises 13 residues. From germline, CDR1 is KGHDR and CDR2 SFDVKD. V was pared by 7 bases and J by 3 bases, with 2 bases of the junction left unmatched. The CDR3 protein is CATRRQGEETQYF. CDR3 nucleotides: TGTGCCACCAGGCGACAGGGGGAAGAGACCCAGTACTTC.

This clonotype was seen more than once but under ten times. The V gene is TRBV7-2, the J gene TRBJ2-7; 9 bases fit TRBD1. The CDR3 is 15 residues long. V lost 3 bases and J lost 4; bases outside the gene matches: 7. CDR1 SGHTA and CDR2 FQGNSA come from the germline V gene. CDR3 bases: TGTGCCAGCAGCTTGCGACAGGGGGGTGGATACGAGCAGTACTTC. Amino acid sequence: CASSLRQGGGYEQYF.

This clonotype was observed a handful of times. The chain combines TRBV3-1 with TRBJ2-1, with TRBD1 matching over 7 bases. The CDR3 sequence is 13 residues long. V lost 0 bases to trimming and J lost 14 bases; unmatched junction nucleotides: 7. The V gene's germline CDR1 is LGHDT and CDR2 YNNKEL (reference sequence). The CDR3 is CASSQDQLQGKFF. The CDR3 nucleotides read TGTGCCAGCAGCCAAGATCAACTACAGGGGAAGTTCTTC.